The TCR beta chain described here comes from a study of blood T cell repertoires in COVID-19. Study in general: There were acute and convalescent COVID-19 samples, and they came from the United States, Italy and Spain.

This table comes from immunoSEQ multiplex PCR, and its TCRdb copy is limited to in-frame clones, with some not included. This table has some 430,000 clones, 80% to 95% appearing once. Trimming cost V 1 base and J 0 bases, with 9 bases left between them. The CDR3 sequence is 16 residues long. Germline loops: CDR1 LGHDT, CDR2 YNNKEL (reference sequence). Cohort 3 donors counted as recovered after two negative PCRs, clearance, or resolved symptoms. The V and J genes are TRBV3-1 (or the pseudogene TRBV3-2) and TRBJ2-2, with D possibly being TRBD1 (5 bases). This sequence originates from a man aged 18-30 years who had recovered from COVID-19. Sequencing input: PBMCs or T cells enriched from blood (not recorded which). CDR3 loop: CASSQGRGPNTGELFF. The DNA for the CDR3 is TGTGCCAGCAGCCAAGGAAGGGGCCCGAACACCGGGGAGCTGTTTTTT.